The clone carrying this TCR beta chain occurred many times. Its matching antigen is unknown. The sample comes from a study of T cells in Graves' hyperthyroidism and ophthalmopathy. The study excluded patients with uncontrolled infection, other autoimmune disease, pregnancy or lactation. The CDR3 is 13 amino acids. Germline assignment: CDR1 DFQATT and CDR2 SNEGSKA (reference sequence). V dropped 1 base and J dropped 1 base, with 6 bases sitting between them. General study points: Ophthalmopathy, as predicted by the model, came a median roughly 6.8 months after the prediction.

TCR beta CDR3 regions were amplified from RNA. The TCR CDR3 was amplified in a first-round RT-PCR using the HTBI primer set. Each CDR3 protein gets one entry after TCRdb re-called the multiplex PCR reads with MiXCR. The table shows roughly 290,000 distinct CDR3 sequences, with about 15% occurring only once. Material for sequencing was blood. This TCR derives from a woman aged 55-70 years with Graves' ophthalmopathy. The chain links TRBV20-1 to TRBJ2-3; unclear D gene. The CDR3 protein is CSARVPGTDTQYF. The DNA of the CDR3 is TGCAGTGCTAGAGTGCCTGGCACAGATACGCAGTATTTT.